One and the same sample provided the 26 T cell receptor beta chains below, sequenced in a study of T cells after yellow fever vaccination. Each CDR3 protein gets one entry after TCRdb re-called the 5' RACE reads with MiXCR. The repertoire holds hundreds of thousands of distinct CDR3 sequences, with 10% to 15% as singletons. The material sequenced was PBMCs, taken on the day of the yellow fever booster vaccination. These TCRs come from a man aged 30 to 45 who received the YFV17D yellow fever vaccine.

This chain connects TRBV21-1 to TRBJ2-7; the table calls TRBD2, which could not be checked here. TRBV21-1 is a documented pseudogene. The CDR3 covers 12 residues. CDR3 coding DNA: TGTGCCTATAGCGGGAGGGCCGGAGAGCAGTACTTC. Translation: CAYSGRAGEQYF.

The rearrangement joins TRBV27 to TRBJ2-7; D is possibly TRBD2 (7 bases). This CDR3 has 15 amino acids. CDR1 MNHEY and CDR2 SMNVEV come from the germline V gene (reference sequence). The V gene lost 6 bases and the J gene lost 2 bases, with 17 bases spanning the gap. Here the CDR3 DNA reads TGTGCCAGCAGAGAGGGGGGGCTATTTCCCTACGAGCAGTACTTC. Protein sequence: CASREGGLFPYEQYF.

V gene TRBV7-6 combines with J gene TRBJ2-1; TRBD2 aligns across 11 bases. Trimming removed 1 base from V and 3 bases from J; junction bases left unmatched: 5. This CDR3 region has 17 residues. Germline CDR1 SGHVS, CDR2 FNYEAQ. CDR3 in amino acids: CASSLETSGSYYNEQFF. Here the CDR3 DNA reads TGTGCCAGCAGCTTAGAAACTAGCGGGAGTTACTACAATGAGCAGTTCTTC.

This clonotype was observed a few times. This sequence joins TRBV24-1 and TRBJ2-5; D is possibly TRBD2 (7 bases). This CDR3 region has 16 residues. In germline, CDR1 is KGHDR, CDR2 SFDVKD. V lost 1 base to trimming and J lost 2 bases, with 13 bases between them. The DNA for the CDR3 is TGTGCCACCAGTGATTTACGGGGGGCCAGACAAGAGACCCAGTACTTC. Its translation: CATSDLRGARQETQYF.

This chain links TRBV9 with TRBJ2-7; possibly TRBD2 for D (6 bases). CDR3 length equals 12 residues. CDR1 SGDLS and CDR2 YYNGEE come from the germline V gene. Trimming removed 0 bases at V and 7 bases at J, with 8 bases between. CDR3 amino acids: CASSVVEGEQYF. The CDR3 nucleotides read TGTGCCAGCAGCGTAGTGGAGGGGGAGCAGTACTTC.

The chain couples TRBV19 to TRBJ1-5; no firm D call. Per the germline V gene, CDR1 is LNHDA and CDR2 is SQIVND (reference sequence). With 3 bases removed from V and 0 bases from J, the gap between germline ends came to 6 bases. This CDR3 region has 14 residues. CDR3 amino acids: CASSMGISNQPQHF. In DNA, the CDR3 is TGTGCCAGTAGTATGGGTATTAGCAATCAGCCCCAGCATTTT. The full variable domain, completed using reference TRBV19 and TRBJ1-5, is DGGITQSPKYLFRKEGQNVTLSCEQNLNHDAMYWYRQDPGQGLRLIYYSQIVNDFQKGDIAEGYSVSREKKESFPLTVTSAQKNPTAFYLCASSMGISNQPQHFGDGTRLSIL.

This clonotype has more than one count but fewer than ten. The chain is built from TRBV11-2 and TRBJ2-7; TRBD1 matches at 8 bases. The junction had 14 bases not matched to a gene; V was cut back by 6 bases and J by 4 bases. Germline CDR1 SGHAT, CDR2 FQNNGV. The CDR3 totals 16 residues. The CDR3 nucleotides read TGTGCCAGCAGTTCTAAATCAGGGGGCGCAGGGTACGAGCAGTACTTC. Translated: CASSSKSGGAGYEQYF.

This clonotype was recorded a few times. The gene calls are TRBV10-3 and TRBJ2-4; D gene unclear. Trimming removed 8 bases from V and 3 bases from J, with 8 bases in between. Germline CDR1 and CDR2: ENHRY and SYGVKD. The CDR3 consists of 12 residues. Written as DNA, the CDR3 is TGTGCCATCTCTGGGGACAAAAACATTCAGTACTTC. It translates to CAISGDKNIQYF.

This chain links TRBV24-1 with TRBJ2-2; 8 bases map to TRBD2. The CDR3 covers 16 residues. Germline V gene sequence: CDR1 KGHDR, CDR2 SFDVKD. V lost 1 base, J lost 7 bases, and 7 bases stayed unmatched. DNA of the CDR3: TGTGCCACCAGTGATTTTGGAGCGGGGGACGGCGGGGAGCTGTTTTTT. It is translated as CATSDFGAGDGGELFF.

This clonotype has a handful of counts. The rearrangement links TRBV6-1 to TRBJ2-5; 9 bases agree with TRBD2. The J segment lost 0 bases and the V segment lost 2 bases, leaving 16 bases of the junction unmatched. This CDR3 has 20 amino acids. The germline CDR1 and CDR2 sequences are MNHNS and SASEGT. The CDR3 region is CASSELLAGASVRYQETQYF. The DNA of the CDR3 is TGTGCCAGCAGTGAACTTTTAGCGGGAGCTTCCGTCCGGTACCAAGAGACCCAGTACTTC.

This clonotype occurred many times. J is TRBJ2-5 and V is TRBV6-5; D is unclear. Trimming removed 5 bases at V and 5 bases at J, with 6 bases between. CDR1 is MNHEY, CDR2 SVGAGI, per germline. The CDR3 loop spans 11 amino acids. CDR3 nucleotide sequence: TGTGCCAGCAGTCGAAGTGAGACCCAGTACTTC. The encoded protein is CASSRSETQYF.

V gene TRBV6-1 combines with J gene TRBJ2-5; D unclear. Trimming cost V 2 bases and J 5 bases, with 18 bases left between them. There are 16 residues in the CDR3. Germline CDR1 is MNHNS and CDR2 is SASEGT. The CDR3 region is CASSENPPPAGETQYF. The CDR3, as DNA: TGTGCCAGCAGTGAAAACCCCCCTCCGGCCGGGGAGACCCAGTACTTC.

This rearrangement joins TRBV6-5 to TRBJ2-7, with D uncertain. The germline V and J ends were trimmed by 5 bases and 3 bases, with 8 bases remaining between them. Germline V gene sequence: CDR1 MNHEY, CDR2 SVGAGI. This CDR3 has 12 residues. CDR3 sequence (DNA): TGTGCCAGCAGTCTTGACTGCTACGAGCAGTACTTC. Protein sequence: CASSLDCYEQYF.

The V and J genes are TRBV3-1 and TRBJ1-5; D is possibly TRBD1 (6 bases). This CDR3 is built from 14 residues. In germline, CDR1 is LGHDT, CDR2 YNNKEL (reference sequence). Trimming cost V 0 bases and J 9 bases, with 12 bases left between them. The CDR3 sequence: CASSQEPRGRPQHF. As DNA, the CDR3 is TGTGCCAGCAGCCAAGAACCCAGGGGTCGGCCCCAGCATTTT.

The rearrangement links TRBV12-3 or TRBV12-4 to TRBJ2-7; no reliable D call. The CDR3 has 13 amino acids. Trimming took 3 bases from V and 7 from J, leaving 13 bases between them. CDR3 in amino acids: CASSLSTEREQYF. As DNA, the CDR3 is TGTGCCAGCAGTTTGTCGACCGAACGAGAGCAGTACTTC.

Ten or more counts support this clonotype. The V and J genes are TRBV6-5 and TRBJ2-3, with TRBD2 matching over 8 bases. The trim removed 2 bases at V and 3 bases at J, leaving 4 bases unmatched. Per the germline V gene, CDR1 is MNHEY and CDR2 is SVGAGI. The CDR3 runs 15 residues. The CDR3 sequence is CASSYESGSTDTQYF. The CDR3 bases are TGTGCCAGCAGTTACGAGAGCGGGAGTACAGATACGCAGTATTTT.

The V call is TRBV7-8, the J call TRBJ2-7; 13 bases map to TRBD2. The length of the CDR3 is 17 residues. V was clipped by 5 bases and J by 3 bases; unmatched bases: 10. CDR1 is SGHVS and CDR2 is FQNEAQ in the germline V gene. The CDR3 here is CASSELAGGPILYEQYF. CDR3 DNA sequence: TGTGCCAGCAGCGAACTAGCGGGAGGGCCTATACTCTACGAGCAGTACTTC. Supplemented by reference TRBV7-8 and TRBJ2-7, the full variable domain reads GAGVSQSPRYKVAKRGQDVALRCDPISGHVSLFWYQQALGQGPEFLTYFQNEAQLDKSGLPSDRFFAERPEGSVSTLKIQRTQQEDSAVYLCASSELAGGPILYEQYFGPGTRLTVT.

The chain links TRBV6-1 to TRBJ2-6; D unresolved. Germline-derived CDR1 and CDR2 are MNHNS and SASEGT. V lost 7 bases and J 0 bases, leaving 7 bases between the germline ends. The CDR3 is 14 residues long. CDR3 coding DNA: TGTGCCAGCAAGAGGACCTCTGGGGCCAACGTCCTGACTTTC. Protein sequence: CASKRTSGANVLTF.

This clonotype was counted between two and nine times. The CDR3 region is CSASGTSDTYEQYF. The DNA for the CDR3 is TGCAGTGCATCCGGGACTAGCGATACCTACGAGCAGTACTTC. V usage is TRBV20-1 and J usage is TRBJ2-7; TRBD2 matches 10 bases. The V segment lost 6 bases and the J segment 2 bases; nucleotides outside the gene matches: 7. Germline values: CDR1 DFQATT, CDR2 SNEGSKA (reference sequence). This CDR3 has 14 residues.

The V call is TRBV10-2, the J call TRBJ1-1; TRBD1 is a possible D gene (6 bases). Germline V gene lookup returns CDR1 WSHSY and CDR2 SAAADI. The CDR3 is 13 residues long. Trimming cost V 7 bases and J 1 base, with 10 bases left between them. The CDR3 DNA is TGCGCCAGCATAAGGGGGAAGAACACTGAAGCTTTCTTT. This translates into CASIRGKNTEAFF.

This clonotype was counted only a few times. The rearrangement uses TRBV6-1 and TRBJ1-6, with 8 nucleotides matching TRBD1. The V gene end was trimmed by 6 bases and the J gene end by 9 bases; junction bases not matched to a gene: 7. Germline CDR1 MNHNS, CDR2 SASEGT. The CDR3 spans 14 residues. CDR3 region: CASRQQGGGSPLHF. Here the CDR3 DNA reads TGTGCCAGCAGGCAACAGGGGGGGGGTTCACCCCTCCACTTT.

The chain recombines TRBV7-8 with TRBJ2-5, with 8 positions matching TRBD2. The V gene's germline CDR1 is SGHVS and CDR2 FQNEAQ. V was pared by 3 bases and J by 1 base, with 4 bases of the junction left unmatched. The CDR3 sequence is 15 residues long. As DNA, the CDR3 is TGTGCCAGCAGCTTTCCCGGGGGGGCCCAAGAGACCCAGTACTTC. Encoded protein: CASSFPGGAQETQYF.

This clonotype was seen a few times. The genes are TRBV20-1 and TRBJ2-7, with a weak D call TRBD2 (6 bases). The CDR3 has 13 residues. Trimming removed 6 bases from V and 9 bases from J, with 21 bases in between. Germline V CDR1 and CDR2: DFQATT, SNEGSKA (reference sequence). The CDR3 DNA is TGCAGTGCGGCCTCCCGGCGGGGTTGGGGGCAGTACTTC. Translated, it gives CSAASRRGWGQYF.

The chain employs TRBV9 and TRBJ2-6; D unresolved. V lost 0 bases to trimming and J lost 0 bases, with 4 bases between them. Germline V gives CDR1 SGDLS, CDR2 YYNGEE. This CDR3 is 15 amino acids long. CDR3 bases: TGTGCCAGCAGCGTAGGCGACTCTGGGGCCAACGTCCTGACTTTC. This gives the protein CASSVGDSGANVLTF.

The V gene is TRBV18, the J gene TRBJ2-1, with 9 bases that match TRBD2. The CDR3 runs to 16 residues. Trimming cost V 1 base and J 6 bases; bases outside gene matches: 7. Per the germline V gene, CDR1 is KGHSH and CDR2 is LQKENI. The CDR3: CASSPRLAGVINEQFF. The DNA for the CDR3 is TGTGCCAGCTCACCACGATTAGCGGGAGTGATCAATGAGCAGTTCTTC.

The rearrangement links TRBV18 to TRBJ1-1, with D uncertain. The CDR3 length is 15 residues. The germline V and J ends were trimmed by 2 bases and 0 bases, with 10 bases remaining between them. Germline CDR1 reads KGHSH; CDR2 reads LQKENI. CDR3 DNA: TGTGCCAGCTCACCATGGGCAGATATGAACACTGAAGCTTTCTTT. Amino acid sequence: CASSPWADMNTEAFF.